This record looks at one T cell receptor (beta chain) sequence and its context. Assignment of participants to cohorts was predicated upon participant-reported clinical history. Shortly before study entry, within 2 weeks, exposed participants had met a COVID-19 case. This record comes from a study of blood T cell repertoires in COVID-19. In the study overall: The study drew acute and convalescent COVID-19 samples from the United States, Italy and Spain.

This CDR3 is 12 amino acids long. J gave up 15 bases and V 6 bases, and 11 bases lay outside the gene matches. Libraries were prepared by immunoSEQ multiplex PCR; TCRdb keeps only in-frame clonotypes and omits some of them. The data contain 300,000 to 450,000 clones, around nine tenths of them singletons. Input material: PBMCs or T cells enriched from blood (not recorded which). This receptor was identified in a woman in her thirties who had been exposed to COVID-19. The chain uses TRBV12-3 or TRBV12-4 and TRBJ2-1; 7 nucleotides agree with TRBD2. This CDR3 reads CASRGTSARGFF. The CDR3 DNA follows: TGTGCCAGCAGGGGCACTAGCGCGCGGGGGTTCTTC.